These 10 T cell receptor beta chains share one sample of origin, sequenced in a study of CD8 T cells in Susac syndrome. Random hexamers served to reverse transcribe roughly 0.5 to 1 ug RNA. TCRdb re-called the immunoSEQ multiplex PCR reads through MiXCR, storing one row per CDR3 protein. Among roughly 200,000 distinct CDR3 sequences listed, around 95% were seen once. Sequenced input: CD4+ T cells from PBMCs. The source of these receptors is a human donor with multiple sclerosis.

The V and J genes are TRBV7-8 and TRBJ1-1, with D tentatively TRBD1 (5 bases). Trimming cost V 5 bases and J 4 bases, with 26 bases left between them. The length of the CDR3 is 18 residues. Germline V gene lookup returns CDR1 SGHVS and CDR2 FQNEAQ. CDR3 in amino acids: CASSITGGSSALFTEAFF. DNA of the CDR3: TGTGCCAGCAGCATAACGGGGGGTTCCAGCGCCCTGTTCACTGAAGCTTTCTTT.

The chain uses TRBV9 and TRBJ1-3, with D unclear. The germline V gene has CDR1 SGDLS and CDR2 YYNGEE. V lost 6 bases and J lost 3, with 10 bases in between. CDR3 length equals 13 residues. CDR3 region: CASNRDGGNTIYF. The CDR3 bases are TGTGCCAGCAACCGAGACGGTGGAAACACCATATATTTT.

The rearrangement joins TRBV24-1 to TRBJ1-1; D call uncertain. CDR1 KGHDR and CDR2 SFDVKD come from the germline V gene. This CDR3 spans 12 amino acids. Trimming removed 9 bases from V and 3 bases from J, with 10 bases in between. The CDR3 loop reads CATPLVYTEAFF. CDR3 coding DNA: TGTGCCACCCCCCTCGTTTACACTGAAGCTTTCTTT.

The CDR3 coding sequence is TGTGCCAGCAGCTTAAGTCGACTAGCGGGGGGGCCGATCAAGGGAGATGAGCAGTTCTTC. Translated: CASSLSRLAGGPIKGDEQFF. This chain joins TRBV13 and TRBJ2-1, with 14 bases aligning to TRBD2. Trimming took 2 bases from V and 8 from J; bases not matched to a gene: 17. Germline CDR1 reads PRHDT; CDR2 reads FYEKMQ (reference sequence). The CDR3 sequence is 20 residues long.

This clonotype occurred once. DNA of the CDR3: TGTGCCAGCAGCCAAGGGGCGACCTACGAGCAGTACTTC. Amino acids: CASSQGATYEQYF. This rearrangement joins TRBV3-1 to TRBJ2-7; D is ambiguous. This CDR3 contains 13 residues. CDR1 and CDR2 (germline): LGHDT, YNNKEL (reference sequence). With 1 base removed from V and 2 bases from J, the gap between germline ends came to 6 bases.

The chain combines TRBV30 with TRBJ1-1; the match to TRBD1 covers 9 bases. The CDR3 totals 13 residues. Germline CDR1 GTSNPN, CDR2 SVGIG (reference sequence). Losses at the gene ends were 1 base for V and 4 bases for J; bases not matched to a gene: 1. CDR3 amino acids: CAWSGQGVTEAFF. The CDR3 DNA sequence: TGTGCCTGGAGTGGACAGGGGGTCACTGAAGCTTTCTTT.

This rearrangement joins TRBV4-2 to TRBJ2-1, with TRBD1 matching over 8 bases. The length of the CDR3 is 15 residues. The junction had 4 bases not matched to a gene; V was cut back by 2 bases and J by 4 bases. The V gene's germline CDR1 is LGHNA and CDR2 YNFKEQ. The CDR3: CASSQRTGTYNEQFF. The CDR3 coding sequence is TGTGCCAGCAGCCAAAGGACAGGGACATACAATGAGCAGTTCTTC.

Only one count was recorded for this clonotype. The V and J genes are TRBV7-8 and TRBJ2-1; a possible D gene is TRBD2 (6 bases). The V and J ends lost 4 bases and 7 bases respectively, with 17 bases between them. This CDR3 region has 15 residues. The germline gives CDR1 SGHVS, CDR2 FQNEAQ. In DNA form, the CDR3 reads TGTGCCAGCAGCTCCCGGCGGACTGGGAGGAATGAGCAGTTCTTC. Translating gives CASSSRRTGRNEQFF.

The chain recombines TRBV2 with TRBJ1-6; D gene unclear. V was clipped by 7 bases and J by 10 bases, with 8 bases between them. Per the germline V gene, CDR1 is SNHLY and CDR2 is FYNNEI. The CDR3 runs to 11 residues. The CDR3 sequence is CASTAGSPLHF. DNA for the CDR3: TGTGCCAGCACCGCAGGCTCACCCCTCCACTTT.

This chain uses TRBV7-2 with TRBJ1-2; no reliable D call. The ends were cut back, 5 bases at V and 8 bases at J, with 12 bases in the middle. The CDR3 extends over 12 amino acids. Germline-derived CDR1 and CDR2 are SGHTA and FQGNSA. The CDR3 here is CASSPTLGGYTF. The CDR3 DNA sequence: TGTGCCAGCAGCCCAACACTGGGGGGCTACACCTTC.